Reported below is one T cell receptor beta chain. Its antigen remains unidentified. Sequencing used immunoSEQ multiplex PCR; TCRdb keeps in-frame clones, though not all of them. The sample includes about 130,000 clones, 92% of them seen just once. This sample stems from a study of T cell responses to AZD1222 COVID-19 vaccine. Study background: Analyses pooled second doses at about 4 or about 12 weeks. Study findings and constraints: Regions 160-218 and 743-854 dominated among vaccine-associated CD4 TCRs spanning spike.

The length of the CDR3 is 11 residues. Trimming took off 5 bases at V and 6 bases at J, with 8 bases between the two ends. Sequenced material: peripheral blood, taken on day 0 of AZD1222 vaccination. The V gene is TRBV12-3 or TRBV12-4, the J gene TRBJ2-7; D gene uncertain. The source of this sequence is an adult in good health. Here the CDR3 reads CASSPWREQYF. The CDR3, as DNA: TGTGCCAGCAGTCCCTGGCGCGAGCAGTACTTC.